Each of the 3 T cell receptor beta chains below was sequenced from the same sample in a study of T cell responses to AZD1222 COVID-19 vaccine. The table came from immunoSEQ multiplex PCR; TCRdb's copy has only in-frame clones and leaves some out. This sample has around 160,000 clones; approximately 91% occur once, and the top ten carry around 5.9%. The specimen comprised peripheral blood, sampled on day 0 of AZD1222 vaccination. These receptors originate from an adult in good health.

The rearrangement joins TRBV19 to TRBJ2-5; D ambiguous. The V end was cut by 5 bases, the J end by 5 bases, with 6 bases between. The CDR3 spans 11 residues. Germline CDR1 and CDR2: LNHDA and SQIVND (reference sequence). The CDR3 DNA reads as TGTGCCAGTAGTCGCGGTGAGACCCAGTACTTC. The encoded protein is CASSRGETQYF.

The J gene is TRBJ2-3, the V gene TRBV4-2; the D is unclear. The germline CDR1 and CDR2 sequences are LGHNA and YNFKEQ. V was trimmed by 0 bases and J by 0 bases, leaving 19 bases between them. This CDR3 spans 19 amino acids. CDR3 coding DNA: TGTGCCAGCAGCCAAGATCCCCTCCGATCCGCTTCTAGCACAGATACGCAGTATTTT. The encoded protein is CASSQDPLRSASSTDTQYF.

A single count supports this clone. The V and J genes are TRBV3-1 (or the pseudogene TRBV3-2) and TRBJ1-2; TRBD1 is a possible D gene (5 bases). CDR1 and CDR2 (germline): LGHDT, YNNKEL (reference sequence). Trimming shortened V by 6 bases and J by 8 bases, and 13 bases separated the two germline ends. This CDR3 has 12 amino acids. CDR3 DNA sequence: TGTGCCAGCAGTTCTCTGGGGGAGGGCTACACCTTC. Amino acid sequence: CASSSLGEGYTF.